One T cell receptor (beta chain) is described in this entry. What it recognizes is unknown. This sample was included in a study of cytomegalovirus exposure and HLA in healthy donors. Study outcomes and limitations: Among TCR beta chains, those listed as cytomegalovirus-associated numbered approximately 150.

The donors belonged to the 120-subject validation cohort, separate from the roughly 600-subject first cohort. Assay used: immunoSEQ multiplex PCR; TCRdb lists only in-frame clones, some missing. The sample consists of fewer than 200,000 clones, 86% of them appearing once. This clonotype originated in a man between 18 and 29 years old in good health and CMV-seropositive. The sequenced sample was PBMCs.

The CDR3 is CASSQGRSENTEAFF. CDR3 DNA: TGTGCCAGCAGCCAAGGGAGGTCGGAGAACACTGAAGCTTTCTTT. The V and J genes are TRBV4-2 and TRBJ1-1; no clear D gene. V lost 1 base, J lost 1 base, and 10 bases lay in between. Germline V gives CDR1 LGHNA, CDR2 YNFKEQ. The CDR3 totals 15 residues.